Listed here are 10 T cell receptor beta chains from one sample, sequenced in a study of blood T cell repertoires in COVID-19 (dated by TCRdb to 2019 to 2021). Library preparation employed the immunoSEQ multiplex PCR assay. Drawn from immuneACCESS, this table holds only the in-frame rearrangements with V and J called that TCRdb kept. Clones are partly lost; checked studies trace under half to an unresolved V gene and leave the rest unexplained. In all, the sample holds around 87,000 clones, and more than 65% of those were seen once. In total, the top ten clones hold less than 20% of the sample. The specimen was peripheral blood. These receptors were obtained from a human donor in a cohort sampled during active COVID-19.

This sequence joins TRBV30 and TRBJ2-1; TRBD1 aligns across 10 bases. This CDR3 has 14 amino acids. J lost 10 bases, V lost 4 bases, and 10 bases had no gene match. The V gene's germline CDR1 is GTSNPN and CDR2 SVGIG (reference sequence). CDR3 coding DNA: TGTGCCTGGAATCCGGGACAGGGGAACCGCGAGCAGTTCTTC. Its protein is CAWNPGQGNREQFF.

The V gene is TRBV6-2 or TRBV6-3, the J gene TRBJ2-1; 9 nucleotides agree with TRBD2. Trimming at V came to 6 bases and at J to 9 bases, leaving 9 bases not matched to a gene. This CDR3 is built from 14 residues. Germline lookup yields CDR1 MNHEY and CDR2 SVGEGT. CDR3 sequence reads: CASSIAGEFAEQFF. DNA for the CDR3: TGTGCCAGCAGCATAGCGGGAGAGTTCGCTGAGCAGTTCTTC.

This chain connects TRBV6-1 to TRBJ1-2, with D tentatively TRBD1 (5 bases). Trimming stripped 0 bases from V and 4 bases from J, with 9 bases between. From germline, CDR1 is MNHNS and CDR2 SASEGT. The CDR3 sequence is 14 residues long. The CDR3 is CASSEAGEGYGYTF. CDR3 in DNA: TGTGCCAGCAGTGAAGCGGGGGAGGGCTATGGCTACACCTTC.

The gene calls are TRBV5-1 and TRBJ2-5, with TRBD2 as a possible D gene (6 bases). Between the trimmed V and J ends, which lost 4 bases and 5 bases, there was a span of 27 bases. Germline CDR1 reads SGHRS; CDR2 reads YFSETQ. The CDR3 is 18 residues long. The CDR3: CASSPGVSGVGRGETQYF. CDR3 sequence (DNA): TGCGCCAGCAGCCCGGGGGTTTCCGGGGTTGGCCGAGGGGAGACCCAGTACTTC.

The chain links TRBV7-9 to TRBJ1-5; 7 bases match TRBD1. CDR1 and CDR2 from the germline V gene are SEHNR and FQNEAQ (reference sequence). This CDR3 contains 14 residues. V was pared by 5 bases and J by 7 bases, with 8 bases of the junction left unmatched. The CDR3 loop reads CASSKDRVGQPQHF. The CDR3 DNA is TGTGCCAGCAGCAAAGACAGGGTAGGGCAGCCCCAGCATTTT.

The V and J genes are TRBV18 and TRBJ1-1; D is undetermined. Germline V gives CDR1 KGHSH, CDR2 LQKENI. Trimming stripped 6 bases from V and 3 bases from J, with 11 bases between. This CDR3 has 13 amino acids. The DNA for the CDR3 is TGTGCCAGCTCTGCCGTTGAGGACACTGAAGCTTTCTTT. Its protein is CASSAVEDTEAFF.

The chain has TRBV19 and TRBJ2-1; 11 bases match TRBD2. Trimming removed 10 bases from V and 6 bases from J; junction bases left unmatched: 8. The CDR3 runs 14 residues. CDR1 LNHDA and CDR2 SQIVND come from the germline V gene (reference sequence). CDR3 loop: CATRLAGSGNEQFF. The CDR3 DNA sequence: TGTGCCACTAGACTAGCGGGATCGGGCAATGAGCAGTTCTTC.

The chain links TRBV28 to TRBJ2-4; D is possibly TRBD1 (5 bases). CDR3 length: 16 residues. V was pared by 5 bases and J by 5 bases, with 19 bases between. Per germline, CDR1 MDHEN and CDR2 SYDVKM. In DNA, the CDR3 is TGTGCCAGCAGTGCTACGGCCCAAGGGGCCCAAAACATTCAGTACTTC. Protein: CASSATAQGAQNIQYF.

This rearrangement joins TRBV5-5 to TRBJ2-4, with 7 nucleotides matching TRBD1. This CDR3 comprises 19 residues. The ends lost 4 bases at V and 0 bases at J; junction bases unmatched: 16. CDR1 SGHKS and CDR2 YYEKEE come from the germline V gene (reference sequence). The CDR3 spells CASSLHDREPRLAKNIQYF. Written as DNA, the CDR3 is TGTGCCAGCAGCCTACATGACAGGGAACCCCGCCTAGCCAAAAACATTCAGTACTTC.

V and J are TRBV12-3 or TRBV12-4 and TRBJ1-1; D not certain. V was trimmed by 10 bases and J by 11 bases, leaving 23 bases between them. This CDR3 is built from 13 residues. The DNA for the CDR3 is TGTGCCACAGCAGTTTATAGATCCCAGGCTGCTTTCTTT. This gives the protein CATAVYRSQAAFF.